The subject of this entry is one TCR beta chain. This record comes from a study of blood T cells in healthy people across ages. This CDR3 has 14 amino acids. V was cut by 3 bases and J by 1 base, with 9 bases left in between. Primers used in a second PCR of about 7 to 11 cycles were a sample-barcoded 5' primer and a J-beta primer mix. At least 3 million CDR3-containing paired-end reads were obtained per sample. TCRdb called the 5' RACE reads again in MiXCR, with one record for every CDR3 protein. The sample has roughly 930,000 distinct CDR3 sequences; 48% are singletons. The V call is TRBV12-3 or TRBV12-4, the J call TRBJ1-1; D is unresolved. Sequencing was carried out using blood. The origin of this receptor is a man in his thirties or forties in good health. CDR3 bases: TGTGCCAGCAGTTTCAGGCAGCAGAACACTGAAGCTTTCTTT. It specifies CASSFRQQNTEAFF.